The entry below describes one T cell receptor beta chain. This clonotype was detected many times. Its recognized antigen is unknown. No much larger clone exists at a distance of one base, and base qualities are not known. The source of the sample is a study of T cells in Graves' hyperthyroidism and ophthalmopathy (dated by TCRdb to about 2019). About the study as a whole: Peripheral blood was collected at initial diagnosis, before any treatment. To identify distinguishing TCR V-J signatures, a discovery cohort of 100 patients was used, comprising 43 with Graves' ophthalmopathy and 57 with stable Graves' hyperthyroidism. Prospective prediction of ophthalmopathy was tested in an independent validation cohort of 18 hyperthyroidism patients and some 17 patients who later progressed to ophthalmopathy. For training and testing, the roughly 93 patients in the discovery cohort were randomly divided in a 7:3 ratio. The study also compared thyroid tissue and blood T-cell repertoires from a handful of Graves' hyperthyroidism patients. After sampling, hyperthyroidism patients received methimazole starting at 30 mg daily, and ophthalmopathy patients received high-dose intravenous methylprednisolone. The paper describes TCR Vbeta CDR3 sequencing of around 140 peripheral blood samples, made up of some 40 ophthalmopathy patients, around 78 hyperthyroidism patients and approximately 17 progressor patients.

Trimming at the junction amounts to 1 base on V and 3 bases on J, and the germline ends lie 11 bases apart. In the germline V gene, CDR1 corresponds to SGHRS and CDR2 to YFSETQ. From the cysteine through the phenylalanine, the CDR3 covers 14 amino acids. CDR3 DNA is the only sequence kept; it has 42 bases, read in frame from the first base. On the study overall, not on this receptor specifically: Sample size was not statistically predetermined, and investigators were not blinded to group allocation. Most expanded thyroid clonotypes (frequency above 0.001) were also detected in blood, a finding suggesting that blood repertoires may reflect thyroid immune responses. A model built on a 13 V-J signature distinguished ophthalmopathy from stable hyperthyroidism, reaching 85% to 90% sensitivity and around 82% specificity in cross-validation and 80%/75% in testing. During validation, the model predicted progression to ophthalmopathy a median of around 6 months ahead of onset, with around 70% sensitivity and 72% to 85% specificity.

The TCR beta CDR3 regions were amplified from RNA transcripts. For the first round of RT-PCR on the TCR CDR3, the HTBI primer set was used together with the Qiagen OneStep RT-PCR kit. A second multiplex PCR round built the libraries, followed by size selection and purification. Libraries were sequenced paired-end with 100 bp reads on an Illumina HiSeq2000. As for how the authors treated the data: Raw data were processed with SOAPnuke, discarding reads with adapters, uncalled bases, mean Phred below 15, or no exact constant-primer or identifier match. High-quality paired reads were merged using COPE v1.2.5, and each unique nucleotide sequence was defined as a clonotype. Clonotypes were aligned to IMGT TRBV, TRBD and TRBJ reference segments using MiTCR v1.1. The analysis was restricted to V-J combinations with a frequency above 0.0001, which together covered 99% to 99.2% of the repertoires. The TCS score was defined as the ratio of F50 (clonal expansion) to E x V (chaos), calculated using BLOSUM62-based TCRdist between CDR3 peptides within each V-J. Welch's t-statistics and random forest reduced fewer than 550 V-J features to 13, which were used in a naive Bayes classifier (R e1071). TCRdb reran the public reads through fastp at Q25 and MiXCR, keeping productive beta chains. Each CDR3 protein appears once, grouped with its most common genes and DNA. The V and J calls reflect TCRdb's pipeline rather than the authors' work. The sample table holds approximately 300,000 distinct CDR3 sequences, of which around a sixth were seen once. The ten largest account for 33% of the sample.

Stable Graves' hyperthyroidism was defined as no progression to ophthalmopathy during 18 months of follow-up. Hyperthyroidism patients were aged 18 to 65 years and newly diagnosed, with disease duration of less than 2 months. Patients with uncontrolled infections, other autoimmune diseases, pregnancy or lactation were excluded. Clinical symptoms, serum thyroxine and TRAb, thyroid ultrasound, and orbital computed tomography formed the basis for the diagnoses. Ficoll-Paque density gradient centrifugation was used to isolate PBMCs from approximately 11 ml of fresh peripheral blood. Trizol reagent was used to extract total RNA, and RNA quality was then checked on an Agilent 2100 Bioanalyzer.

The chain was built from TRBV5-1 and TRBJ2-7, with no D gene named confidently. This receptor was taken from a man aged 25-45 years with Graves' hyperthyroidism. Sequenced material: blood. The DNA is TGCGCCAGCAGCTTGTTCGAGGTTGGCTACGAGCAGTACTTC. The encoded protein is CASSLFEVGYEQYF. The variable domain in full, with residues beyond the CDR3 obtained from the reference TRBV5-1 and TRBJ2-7 genes, is KAGVTQTPRYLIKTRGQQVTLSCSPISGHRSVSWYQQTPGQGLQFLFEYFSETQRNKGNFPGRFSGRQFSNSRSEMNVSTLELGDSALYLCASSLFEVGYEQYFGPGTRLTVT.